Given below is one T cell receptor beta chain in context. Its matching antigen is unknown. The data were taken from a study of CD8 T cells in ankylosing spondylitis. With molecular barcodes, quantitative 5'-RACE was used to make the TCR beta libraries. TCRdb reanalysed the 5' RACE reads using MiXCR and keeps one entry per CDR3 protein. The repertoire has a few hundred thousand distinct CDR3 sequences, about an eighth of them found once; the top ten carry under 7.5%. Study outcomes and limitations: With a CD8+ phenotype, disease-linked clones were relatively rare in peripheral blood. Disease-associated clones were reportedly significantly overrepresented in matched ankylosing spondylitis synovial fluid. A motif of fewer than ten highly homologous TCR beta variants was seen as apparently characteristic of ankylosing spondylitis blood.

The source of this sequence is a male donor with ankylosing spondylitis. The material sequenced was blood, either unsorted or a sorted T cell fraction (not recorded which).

The CDR3 nucleotides are TGCAGTGCTAGAGCTACTGGACCGACAGGGCCCAGATTGAACACTGAAGCTTTCTTT. It yields the protein CSARATGPTGPRLNTEAFF. The genes are TRBV20-1 and TRBJ1-1; 7 positions agree with TRBD1. CDR3 length: 19 amino acids. Germline lookup yields CDR1 DFQATT and CDR2 SNEGSKA (reference sequence). V dropped 1 base and J dropped 0; count of bases not matched to a gene: 17.